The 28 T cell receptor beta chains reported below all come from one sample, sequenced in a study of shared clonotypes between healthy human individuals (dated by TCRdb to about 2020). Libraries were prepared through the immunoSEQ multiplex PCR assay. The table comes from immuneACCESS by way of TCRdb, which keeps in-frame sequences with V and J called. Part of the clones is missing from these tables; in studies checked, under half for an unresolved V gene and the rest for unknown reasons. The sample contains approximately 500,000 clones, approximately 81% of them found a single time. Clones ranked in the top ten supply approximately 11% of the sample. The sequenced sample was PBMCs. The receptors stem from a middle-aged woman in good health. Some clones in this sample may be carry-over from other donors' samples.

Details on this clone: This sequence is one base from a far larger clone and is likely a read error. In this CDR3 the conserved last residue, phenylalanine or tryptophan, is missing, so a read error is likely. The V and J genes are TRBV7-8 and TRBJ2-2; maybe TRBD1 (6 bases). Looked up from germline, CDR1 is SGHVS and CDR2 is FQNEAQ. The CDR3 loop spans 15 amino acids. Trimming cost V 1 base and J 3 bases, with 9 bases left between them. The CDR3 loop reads CASSLDRADTGELFS. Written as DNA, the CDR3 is TGTGCCAGCAGCTTAGACAGGGCCGACACCGGGGAGCTGTTTTCT.

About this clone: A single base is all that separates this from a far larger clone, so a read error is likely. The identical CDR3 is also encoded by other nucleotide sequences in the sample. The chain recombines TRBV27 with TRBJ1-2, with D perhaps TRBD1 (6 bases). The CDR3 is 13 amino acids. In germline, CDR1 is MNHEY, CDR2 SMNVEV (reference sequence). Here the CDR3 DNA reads TGTGCTAGCAGTTATACAGGGAGCTATGGCTACACCTTC. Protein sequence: CASSYTGSYGYTF.

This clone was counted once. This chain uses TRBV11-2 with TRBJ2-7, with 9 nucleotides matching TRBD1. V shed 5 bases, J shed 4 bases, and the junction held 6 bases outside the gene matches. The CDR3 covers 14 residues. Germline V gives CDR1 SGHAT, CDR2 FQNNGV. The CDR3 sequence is CASSRYRGRYEQYF. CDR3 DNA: TGTGCCAGCAGCCGGTACAGGGGGCGGTACGAGCAGTACTTC. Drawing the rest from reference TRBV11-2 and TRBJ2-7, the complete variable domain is EAGVAQSPRYKIIEKRQSVAFWCNPISGHATLYWYQQILGQGPKLLIQFQNNGVVDDSQLPKDRFSAERLKGVDSTLKIQPAKLEDSAVYLCASSRYRGRYEQYFGPGTRLTVT.

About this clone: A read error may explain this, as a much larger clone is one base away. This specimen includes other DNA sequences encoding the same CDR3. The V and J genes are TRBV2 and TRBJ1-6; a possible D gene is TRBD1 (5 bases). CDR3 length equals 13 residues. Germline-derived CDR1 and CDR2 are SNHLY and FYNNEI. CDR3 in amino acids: CARGRADNSPLHF. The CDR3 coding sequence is TGTGCCAGGGGGCGGGCGGATAACTCACCCCTCCACTTT. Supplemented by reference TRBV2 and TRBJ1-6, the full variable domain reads EPEVTQTPSHQVTQMGQEVILRCVPISNHLYFYWYRQILGQKVEFLVSFYNNEISEKSEIFDDQFSVERPDGSNFTLKIRSTKLEDSAMYFCARGRADNSPLHFGNGTRLTVT.

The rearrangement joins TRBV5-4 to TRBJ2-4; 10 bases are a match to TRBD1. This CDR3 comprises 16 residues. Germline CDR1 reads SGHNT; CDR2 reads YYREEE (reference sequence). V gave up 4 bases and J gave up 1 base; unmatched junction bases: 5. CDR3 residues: CASSHGTGAAKNIQYF. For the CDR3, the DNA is TGTGCCAGCAGCCATGGGACAGGGGCGGCCAAAAACATTCAGTACTTC. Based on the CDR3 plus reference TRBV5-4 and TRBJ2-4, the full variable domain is ETGVTQSPTHLIKTRGQQVTLRCSSQSGHNTVSWYQQALGQGPQFIFQYYREEENGRGNFPPRFSGLQFPNYSSELNVNALELDDSALYLCASSHGTGAAKNIQYFGAGTRLSVL.

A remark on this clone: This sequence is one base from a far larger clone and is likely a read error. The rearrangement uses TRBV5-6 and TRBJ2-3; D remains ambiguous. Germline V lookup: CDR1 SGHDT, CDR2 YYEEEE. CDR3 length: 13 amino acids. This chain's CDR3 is CDSRDWATDTQYF. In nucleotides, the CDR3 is TGTGACAGCAGAGATTGGGCCACAGATACGCAGTATTTT.

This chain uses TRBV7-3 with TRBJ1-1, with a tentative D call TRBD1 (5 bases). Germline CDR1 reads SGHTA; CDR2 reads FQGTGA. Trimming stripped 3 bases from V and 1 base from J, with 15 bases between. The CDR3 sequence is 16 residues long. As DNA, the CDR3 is TGTGCCAGCAGCTTGAACGGGGGACGGGAGAACACTGAAGCTTTCTTT. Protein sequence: CASSLNGGRENTEAFF.

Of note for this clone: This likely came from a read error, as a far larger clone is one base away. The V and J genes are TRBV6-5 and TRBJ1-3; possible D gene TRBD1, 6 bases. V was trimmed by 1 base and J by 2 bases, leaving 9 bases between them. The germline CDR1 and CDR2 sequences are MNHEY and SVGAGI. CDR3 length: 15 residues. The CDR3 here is CASSYYGTTGNTIYF. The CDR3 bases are TGTGCCAGCAGTTACTACGGGACAACTGGAAACACCATATATTTT.

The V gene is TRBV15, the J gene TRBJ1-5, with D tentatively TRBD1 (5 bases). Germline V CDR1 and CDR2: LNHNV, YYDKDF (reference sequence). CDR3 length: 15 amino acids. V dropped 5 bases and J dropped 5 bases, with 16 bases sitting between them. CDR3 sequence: CATSRSGNWDQPQHF. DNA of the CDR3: TGTGCCACCAGCCGATCAGGGAATTGGGATCAGCCCCAGCATTTT.

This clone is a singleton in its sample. CDR3: CASSPGRSTDTQYF. CDR3 DNA: TGTGCCAGCAGCCCGGGACGGAGCACAGATACGCAGTATTTT. The V call is TRBV11-3, the J call TRBJ2-3, with D perhaps matching TRBD1 or TRBD2 (5 bases each). V dropped 5 bases and J dropped 0 bases, with 9 bases sitting between them. The germline V gene has CDR1 SGHNT and CDR2 YENEEA. This CDR3 has 14 amino acids.

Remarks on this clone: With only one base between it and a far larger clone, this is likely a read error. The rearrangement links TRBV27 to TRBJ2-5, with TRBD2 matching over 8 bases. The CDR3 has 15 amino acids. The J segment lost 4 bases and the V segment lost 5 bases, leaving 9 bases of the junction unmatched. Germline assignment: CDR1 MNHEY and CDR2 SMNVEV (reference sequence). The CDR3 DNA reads TGTGCCAGCAGTCGGGGGGGGGCCCTACGAGAGACCCAGTACTTC. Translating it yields CASSRGGALRETQYF.

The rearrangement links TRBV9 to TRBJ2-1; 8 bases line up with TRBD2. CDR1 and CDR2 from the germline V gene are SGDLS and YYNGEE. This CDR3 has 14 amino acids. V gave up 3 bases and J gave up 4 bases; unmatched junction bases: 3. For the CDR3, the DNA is TGTGCCAGCAGCGAGCGGGAGTTTTACAATGAGCAGTTCTTC. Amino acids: CASSEREFYNEQFF.

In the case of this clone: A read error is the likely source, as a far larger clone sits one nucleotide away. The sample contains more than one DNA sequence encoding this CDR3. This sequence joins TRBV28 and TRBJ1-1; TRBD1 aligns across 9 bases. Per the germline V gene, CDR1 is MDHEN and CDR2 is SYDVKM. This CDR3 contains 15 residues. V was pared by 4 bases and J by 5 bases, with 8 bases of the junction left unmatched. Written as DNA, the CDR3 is TGTGCCAGCAGTTCGGGACAGGGTGCTAGGACTGAAGCTTTCTTT. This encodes CASSSGQGARTEAFF.

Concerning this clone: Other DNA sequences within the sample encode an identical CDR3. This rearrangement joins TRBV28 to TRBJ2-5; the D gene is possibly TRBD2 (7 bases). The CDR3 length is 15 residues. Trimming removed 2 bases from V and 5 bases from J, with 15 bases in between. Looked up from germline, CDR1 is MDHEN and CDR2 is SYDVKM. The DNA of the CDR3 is TGTGCCAGCAGTTTAAGCGGTGAGGGGGGGGAGACCCAGTACTTC. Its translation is CASSLSGEGGETQYF.

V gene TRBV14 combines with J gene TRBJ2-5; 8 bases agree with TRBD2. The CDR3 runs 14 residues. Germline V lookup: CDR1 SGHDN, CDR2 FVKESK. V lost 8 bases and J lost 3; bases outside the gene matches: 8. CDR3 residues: CASHERESEETQYF. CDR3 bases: TGTGCCAGCCACGAGCGGGAGAGTGAAGAGACCCAGTACTTC.

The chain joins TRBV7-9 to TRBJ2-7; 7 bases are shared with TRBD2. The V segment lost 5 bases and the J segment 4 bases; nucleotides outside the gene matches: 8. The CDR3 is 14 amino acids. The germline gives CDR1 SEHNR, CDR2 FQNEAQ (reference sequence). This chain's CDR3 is CASSPRGEGYEQYF. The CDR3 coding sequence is TGTGCCAGCAGCCCCCGAGGGGAGGGTTACGAGCAGTACTTC.

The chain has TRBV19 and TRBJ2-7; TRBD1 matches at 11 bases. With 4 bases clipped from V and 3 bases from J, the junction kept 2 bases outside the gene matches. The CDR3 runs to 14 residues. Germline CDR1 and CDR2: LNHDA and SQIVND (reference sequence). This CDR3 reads CASSRGQGGYEQYF. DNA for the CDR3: TGTGCCAGTAGTAGGGGACAGGGGGGCTACGAGCAGTACTTC.

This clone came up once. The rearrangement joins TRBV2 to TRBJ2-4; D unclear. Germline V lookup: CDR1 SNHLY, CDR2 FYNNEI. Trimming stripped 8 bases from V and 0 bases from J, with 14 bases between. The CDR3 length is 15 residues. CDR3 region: CASCRVLIAKNIQYF. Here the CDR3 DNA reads TGTGCCAGCTGTCGCGTCTTGATAGCCAAAAACATTCAGTACTTC.

CDR3 in amino acids: CASSDTGLAERYEQYF. The CDR3 bases are TGTGCCAGCAGTGATACCGGACTAGCGGAGAGATACGAGCAGTACTTC. The chain recombines TRBV6-1 with TRBJ2-7, with TRBD2 matching 10 bases. Germline values: CDR1 MNHNS, CDR2 SASEGT. V lost 3 bases, J lost 4 bases, and 9 bases stayed unmatched. The CDR3 is 16 amino acids.

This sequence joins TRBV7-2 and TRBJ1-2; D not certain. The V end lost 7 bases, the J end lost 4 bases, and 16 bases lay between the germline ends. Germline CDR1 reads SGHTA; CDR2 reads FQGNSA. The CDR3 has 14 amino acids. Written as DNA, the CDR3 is TGTGCCAGCACCCCCTCTCCCGGAACCTATGGCTACACCTTC. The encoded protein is CASTPSPGTYGYTF.

As DNA, the CDR3 is TGTGCCAGCAGCGTAGCTGTGTCGGGCACCATATATTTT. This sequence encodes CASSVAVSGTIYF. The rearrangement uses TRBV9 and TRBJ1-3; the D is unclear. The germline gives CDR1 SGDLS, CDR2 YYNGEE. The CDR3 is 13 residues long. The V end lost 0 bases, the J end lost 9 bases, and 10 bases lay between the germline ends.

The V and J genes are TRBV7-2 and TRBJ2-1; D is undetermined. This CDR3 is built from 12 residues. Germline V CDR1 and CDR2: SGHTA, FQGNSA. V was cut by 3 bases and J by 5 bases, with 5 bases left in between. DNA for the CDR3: TGTGCCAGCAGCTTCGTGAACAATGAGCAGTTCTTC. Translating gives CASSFVNNEQFF.

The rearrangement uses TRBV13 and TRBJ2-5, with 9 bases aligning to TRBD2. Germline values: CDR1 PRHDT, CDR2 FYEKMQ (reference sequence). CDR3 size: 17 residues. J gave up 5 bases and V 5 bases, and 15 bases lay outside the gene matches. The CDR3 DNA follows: TGTGCCAGCAGCAATAGGGGGAGACTAGCGGCCCGGGAGACCCAGTACTTC. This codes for CASSNRGRLAARETQYF. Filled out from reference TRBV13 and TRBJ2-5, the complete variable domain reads AAGVIQSPRHLIKEKRETATLKCYPIPRHDTVYWYQQGPGQDPQFLISFYEKMQSDKGSIPDRFSAQQFSDYHSELNMSSLELGDSALYFCASSNRGRLAARETQYFGPGTRLLVL.

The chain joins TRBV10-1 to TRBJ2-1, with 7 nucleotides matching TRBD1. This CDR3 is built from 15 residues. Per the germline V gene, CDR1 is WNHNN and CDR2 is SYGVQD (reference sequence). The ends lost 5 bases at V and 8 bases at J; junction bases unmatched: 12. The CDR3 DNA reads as TGCGCCAGCAGTTTGACAGGGATGGGTATCTATGAGCAGTTCTTC. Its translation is CASSLTGMGIYEQFF.

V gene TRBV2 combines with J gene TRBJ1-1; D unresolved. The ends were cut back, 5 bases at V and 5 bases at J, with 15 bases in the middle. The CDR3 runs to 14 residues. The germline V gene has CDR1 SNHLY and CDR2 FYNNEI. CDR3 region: CASSYGELVTEAFF. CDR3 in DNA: TGTGCCAGCAGTTACGGGGAGTTGGTAACTGAAGCTTTCTTT.

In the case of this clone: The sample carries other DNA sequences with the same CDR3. The CDR3 bases are TGTGCCAGCAGCTTACAGGGGGCGAACACCGGGGAGCTGTTTTTT. Translation gives CASSLQGANTGELFF. J is TRBJ2-2 and V is TRBV7-9; TRBD1 aligns across 7 bases. Looked up from germline, CDR1 is SEHNR and CDR2 is FQNEAQ (reference sequence). The V and J ends lost 2 bases and 0 bases, in that order; junction bases with no gene match: 0. The CDR3 has 15 residues.

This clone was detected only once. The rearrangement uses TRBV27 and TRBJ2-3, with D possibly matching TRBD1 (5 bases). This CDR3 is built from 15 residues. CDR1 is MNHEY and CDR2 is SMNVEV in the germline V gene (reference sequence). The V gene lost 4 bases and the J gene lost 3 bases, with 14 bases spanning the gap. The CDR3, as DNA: TGTGCCAGCAGTTCCCGGAGCCAGGGTACAGATACGCAGTATTTT. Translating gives CASSSRSQGTDTQYF.

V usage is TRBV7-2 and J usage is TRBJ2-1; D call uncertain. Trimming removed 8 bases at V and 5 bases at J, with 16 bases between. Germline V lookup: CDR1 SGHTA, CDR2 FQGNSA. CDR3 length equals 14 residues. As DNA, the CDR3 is TGTGCCAGCTCCCCAGGCCTACCGCACAATGAGCAGTTCTTC. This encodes CASSPGLPHNEQFF.